The 14 T cell receptor beta chains reported below all come from one sample, sequenced in a study of blood T cell repertoires in COVID-19. Sequenced by immunoSEQ multiplex PCR; TCRdb stores in-frame clones only, minus some. The sample contains some 76,000 clones, roughly four fifths of which appear only once. Sequencing was performed on peripheral blood. The receptors were gathered from a human donor in a cohort sampled during active COVID-19.

DNA of the CDR3: TGTGCCAGCAGCTTTAGACAACACGAGCAGTACTTC. Its translation is CASSFRQHEQYF. V usage is TRBV7-2 and J usage is TRBJ2-7; D is uncertain. Germline V gene data show CDR1 as SGHTA and CDR2 as FQGNSA. Trimming pared 3 bases from V and 5 bases from J, leaving 8 bases between. The CDR3 runs 12 residues.

The chain carries TRBV29-1 and TRBJ2-5; 9 bases fit TRBD2. The germline V gene has CDR1 SQVTM and CDR2 ANQGSEA. V was clipped by 1 base and J by 4 bases; unmatched bases: 1. This CDR3 is built from 13 residues. Here the CDR3 DNA reads TGCAGCGTTGAAGGCGGGGGGGCAGAGACCCAGTACTTC. Translated: CSVEGGGAETQYF.

The genes are TRBV27 and TRBJ2-5, with 9 positions matching TRBD1. The CDR3 is 15 amino acids. Looked up from germline, CDR1 is MNHEY and CDR2 is SMNVEV (reference sequence). The junction had 3 bases not matched to a gene; V was cut back by 2 bases and J by 2 bases. CDR3 in DNA: TGTGCCAGCAGTTTACGGACAGGGGAGCAAGAGACCCAGTACTTC. It translates to CASSLRTGEQETQYF.

V gene TRBV6-1 combines with J gene TRBJ1-4; no clear D. This CDR3 has 12 amino acids. From germline, CDR1 is MNHNS and CDR2 SASEGT. Trimming took 3 bases from V and 8 from J, leaving 7 bases between them. CDR3 nucleotides: TGTGCCAGCAGTGAGGAGGTCGAAAAACTGTTTTTT. This sequence encodes CASSEEVEKLFF.

This chain links TRBV7-9 with TRBJ1-1; 7 bases line up with TRBD1. This CDR3 is 15 amino acids long. Germline CDR1 SEHNR, CDR2 FQNEAQ (reference sequence). J gave up 1 base and V 1 base, and 3 bases lay outside the gene matches. The CDR3 DNA sequence: TGTGCCAGCAGCTTAGTCGGACAGGCGAACACTGAAGCTTTCTTT. It translates to CASSLVGQANTEAFF.

This clone turned up a few times. This chain connects TRBV27 to TRBJ1-1; D is unresolved. Trimming took 0 bases from V and 3 from J, leaving 8 bases between them. The germline V gene encodes CDR1 MNHEY and CDR2 SMNVEV (reference sequence). The CDR3 length is 14 residues. The CDR3 loop is CASSLSTADTEAFF. The CDR3 DNA reads as TGTGCCAGCAGTTTATCTACAGCGGACACTGAAGCTTTCTTT.

J is TRBJ1-4 and V is TRBV19; D is undetermined. This CDR3 comprises 14 residues. Germline CDR1 and CDR2: LNHDA and SQIVND (reference sequence). V was trimmed by 2 bases and J by 8 bases, leaving 12 bases between them. In nucleotides, the CDR3 is TGTGCCAGTAGTATAACGGGGTCCAAGGAAAAACTGTTTTTT. Translation: CASSITGSKEKLFF.

V and J are TRBV6-5 and TRBJ2-7; 8 nucleotides line up with TRBD1. With 4 bases clipped from V and 6 bases from J, the junction kept 2 bases outside the gene matches. The CDR3 is 12 residues long. CDR1 MNHEY and CDR2 SVGAGI come from the germline V gene. CDR3 sequence: CASSSTGVEQYF. CDR3 coding DNA: TGTGCCAGCAGTTCGACAGGGGTCGAGCAGTACTTC.

The chain employs TRBV4-1 and TRBJ2-2; D is undetermined. Germline CDR1 and CDR2: MGHRA and YSYEKL. Trimming took 4 bases from V and 5 from J, leaving 5 bases between them. The CDR3 runs 12 residues. CDR3 protein: CASSPSTGELFF. The DNA of the CDR3 is TGCGCCAGCAGCCCTTCTACCGGGGAGCTGTTTTTT.

The V and J genes are TRBV9 and TRBJ2-1; maybe TRBD1 (5 bases). Trimming pared 0 bases from V and 4 bases from J, leaving 14 bases between. Germline values: CDR1 SGDLS, CDR2 YYNGEE. The CDR3 is 16 residues long. The CDR3 spells CASSVDPGQGYNEQFF. The CDR3 DNA is TGTGCCAGCAGCGTAGATCCCGGACAAGGTTACAATGAGCAGTTCTTC.

The J gene is TRBJ2-3, the V gene TRBV7-9; no clear D. V lost 6 bases to trimming and J lost 4 bases, with 11 bases between them. Germline V CDR1 and CDR2: SEHNR, FQNEAQ (reference sequence). This CDR3 has 13 amino acids. The CDR3: CASSSAEADTQYF. The CDR3 DNA reads TGTGCCAGCAGTTCGGCTGAGGCAGATACGCAGTATTTT.

The genes are TRBV7-8 and TRBJ2-5; a weak D match, TRBD2 (7 bases). CDR3 length: 16 amino acids. V lost 6 bases, J lost 1 base, and 18 bases lay in between. Germline V gene data show CDR1 as SGHVS and CDR2 as FQNEAQ. As DNA, the CDR3 is TGTGCCAGCAGGTCTAGGGGGAGGGACCTCCAAGAGACCCAGTACTTC. This encodes CASRSRGRDLQETQYF. The variable domain in full, with the rest retrieved from reference TRBV7-8 and TRBJ2-5, is GAGVSQSPRYKVAKRGQDVALRCDPISGHVSLFWYQQALGQGPEFLTYFQNEAQLDKSGLPSDRFFAERPEGSVSTLKIQRTQQEDSAVYLCASRSRGRDLQETQYFGPGTRLLVL.

This rearrangement joins TRBV5-4 to TRBJ1-1; tentatively, D is TRBD1 (6 bases). Germline CDR1 is SGHNT and CDR2 is YYREEE (reference sequence). Trimming removed 2 bases at V and 0 bases at J, with 14 bases between. The CDR3 spans 16 residues. The DNA for the CDR3 is TGTGCCAGCAGCTTTGGGGGGGGGCGGATGAACACTGAAGCTTTCTTT. Protein product: CASSFGGGRMNTEAFF.

This chain uses TRBV5-1 with TRBJ2-2; D unclear. Germline assignment: CDR1 SGHRS and CDR2 YFSETQ. V gave up 6 bases and J gave up 6 bases, with 12 bases separating them. The CDR3 has 13 residues. The CDR3 sequence: CASTLDPSGELFF. Here the CDR3 DNA reads TGCGCCAGCACTCTAGACCCGTCCGGGGAGCTGTTTTTT.